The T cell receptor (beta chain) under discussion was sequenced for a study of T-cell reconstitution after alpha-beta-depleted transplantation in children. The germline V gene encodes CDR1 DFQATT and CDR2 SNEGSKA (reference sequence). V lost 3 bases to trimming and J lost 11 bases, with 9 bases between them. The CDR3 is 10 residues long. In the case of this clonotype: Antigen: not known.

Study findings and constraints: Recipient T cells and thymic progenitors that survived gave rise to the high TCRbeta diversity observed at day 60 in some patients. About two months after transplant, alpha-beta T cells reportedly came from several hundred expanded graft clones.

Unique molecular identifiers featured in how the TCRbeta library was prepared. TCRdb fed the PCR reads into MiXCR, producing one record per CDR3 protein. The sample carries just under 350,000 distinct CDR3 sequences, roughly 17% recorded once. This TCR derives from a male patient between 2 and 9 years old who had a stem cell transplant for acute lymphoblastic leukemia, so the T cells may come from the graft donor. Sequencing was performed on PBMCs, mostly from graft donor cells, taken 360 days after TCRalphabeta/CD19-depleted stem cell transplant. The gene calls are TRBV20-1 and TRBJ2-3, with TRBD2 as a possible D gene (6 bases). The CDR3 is CSASTSLQYF. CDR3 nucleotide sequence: TGCAGTGCTAGTACTAGCTTGCAGTATTTT.